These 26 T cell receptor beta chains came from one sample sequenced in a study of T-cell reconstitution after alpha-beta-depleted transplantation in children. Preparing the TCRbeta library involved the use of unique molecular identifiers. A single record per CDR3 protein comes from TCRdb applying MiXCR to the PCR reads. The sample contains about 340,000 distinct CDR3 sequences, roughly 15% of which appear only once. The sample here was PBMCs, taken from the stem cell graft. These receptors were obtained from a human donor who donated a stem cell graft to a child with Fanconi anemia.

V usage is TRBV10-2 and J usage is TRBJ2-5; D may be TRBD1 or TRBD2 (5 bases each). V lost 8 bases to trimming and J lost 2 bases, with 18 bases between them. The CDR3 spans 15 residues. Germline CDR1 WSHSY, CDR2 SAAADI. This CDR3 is CASGGLGRAQETQYF. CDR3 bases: TGCGCCAGCGGGGGTTTGGGGCGAGCGCAAGAGACCCAGTACTTC.

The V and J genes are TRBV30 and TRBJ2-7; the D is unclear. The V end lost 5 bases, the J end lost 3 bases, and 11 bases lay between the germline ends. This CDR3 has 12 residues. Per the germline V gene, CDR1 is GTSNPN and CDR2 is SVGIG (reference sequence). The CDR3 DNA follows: TGTGCCTGGTGCCTCGAAAACTACGAGCAGTACTTC. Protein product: CAWCLENYEQYF. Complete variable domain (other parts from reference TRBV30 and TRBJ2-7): SQTIHQWPATLVQPVGSPLSLECTVEGTSNPNLYWYRQAAGRGLQLLFYSVGIGQISSEVPQNLSASRPQDRQFILSSKKLLLSDSGFYLCAWCLENYEQYFGPGTRLTVT.

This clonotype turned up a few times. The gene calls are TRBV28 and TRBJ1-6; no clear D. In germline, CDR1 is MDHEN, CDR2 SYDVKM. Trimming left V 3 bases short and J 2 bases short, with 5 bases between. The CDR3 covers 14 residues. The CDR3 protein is CASSFSTYNSPLHF. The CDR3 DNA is TGTGCCAGCAGTTTCTCTACCTATAATTCACCCCTCCACTTT.

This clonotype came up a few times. For the CDR3, the DNA is TGCGCCAGCAGCCCGTTATACAGGGGGCGATTGGAGGACACCGGGGAGCTGTTTTTT. Residues: CASSPLYRGRLEDTGELFF. The chain has TRBV5-1 and TRBJ2-2, with 9 bases matching TRBD1. The germline gives CDR1 SGHRS, CDR2 YFSETQ. Trimming took 4 bases from V and 3 from J; bases not matched to a gene: 16. The CDR3 has 19 amino acids.

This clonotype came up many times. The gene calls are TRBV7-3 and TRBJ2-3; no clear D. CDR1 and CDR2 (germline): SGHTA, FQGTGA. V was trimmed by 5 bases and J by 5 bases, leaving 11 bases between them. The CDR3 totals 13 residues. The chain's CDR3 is CASSLNPIDTQYF. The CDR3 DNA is TGTGCCAGCAGCCTAAACCCCATAGATACGCAGTATTTT.

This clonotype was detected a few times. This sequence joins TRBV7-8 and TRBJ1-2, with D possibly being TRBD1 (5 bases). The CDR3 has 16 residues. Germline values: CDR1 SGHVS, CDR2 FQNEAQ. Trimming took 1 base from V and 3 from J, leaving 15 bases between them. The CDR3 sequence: CASSLEGSGTDYGYTF. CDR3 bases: TGTGCCAGCAGCTTAGAGGGTTCTGGGACGGACTATGGCTACACCTTC. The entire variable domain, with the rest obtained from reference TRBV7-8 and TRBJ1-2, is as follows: GAGVSQSPRYKVAKRGQDVALRCDPISGHVSLFWYQQALGQGPEFLTYFQNEAQLDKSGLPSDRFFAERPEGSVSTLKIQRTQQEDSAVYLCASSLEGSGTDYGYTFGSGTRLTVV.

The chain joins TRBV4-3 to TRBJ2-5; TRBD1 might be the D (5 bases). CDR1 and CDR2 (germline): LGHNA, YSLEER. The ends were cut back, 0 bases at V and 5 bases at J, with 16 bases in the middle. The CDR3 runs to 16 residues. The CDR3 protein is CASSQDYGALRETQYF. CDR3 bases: TGCGCCAGCAGCCAAGATTATGGGGCGCTTCGGGAGACCCAGTACTTC.

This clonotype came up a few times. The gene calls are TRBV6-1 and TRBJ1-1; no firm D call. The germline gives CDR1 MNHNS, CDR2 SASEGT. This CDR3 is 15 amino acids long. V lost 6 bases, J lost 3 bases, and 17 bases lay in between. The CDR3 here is CASSPRPSGDTEAFF. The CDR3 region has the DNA TGTGCCAGCAGCCCCAGACCGTCAGGAGACACTGAAGCTTTCTTT.

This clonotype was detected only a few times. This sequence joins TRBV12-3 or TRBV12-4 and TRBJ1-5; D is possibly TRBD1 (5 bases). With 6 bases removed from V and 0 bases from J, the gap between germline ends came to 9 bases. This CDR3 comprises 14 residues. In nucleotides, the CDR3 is TGTGCCAGCAGCAGGGCTTATAGCAATCAGCCCCAGCATTTT. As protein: CASSRAYSNQPQHF.

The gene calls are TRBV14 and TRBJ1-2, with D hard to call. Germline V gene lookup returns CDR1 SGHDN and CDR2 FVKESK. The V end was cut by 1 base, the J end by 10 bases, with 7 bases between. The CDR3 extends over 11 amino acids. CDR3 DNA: TGTGCCAGCAGCCAAGGCGGCCCCTACACCTTC. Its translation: CASSQGGPYTF.

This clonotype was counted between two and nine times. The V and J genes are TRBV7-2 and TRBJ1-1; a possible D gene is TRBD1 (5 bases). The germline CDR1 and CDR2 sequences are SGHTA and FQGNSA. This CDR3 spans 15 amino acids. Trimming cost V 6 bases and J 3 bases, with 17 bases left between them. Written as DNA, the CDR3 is TGTGCCAGCAGTCCGATAGGAAGGGGTTACACTGAAGCTTTCTTT. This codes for CASSPIGRGYTEAFF.

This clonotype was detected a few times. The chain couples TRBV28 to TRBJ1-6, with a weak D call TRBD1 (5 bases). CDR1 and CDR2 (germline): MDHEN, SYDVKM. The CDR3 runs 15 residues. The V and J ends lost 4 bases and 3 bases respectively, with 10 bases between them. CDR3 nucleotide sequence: TGTGCCAGCAGTTCCGGACACGGCTATAATTCACCCCTCCACTTT. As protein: CASSSGHGYNSPLHF. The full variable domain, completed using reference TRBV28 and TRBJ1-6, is DVKVTQSSRYLVKRTGEKVFLECVQDMDHENMFWYRQDPGLGLRLIYFSYDVKMKEKGDIPEGYSVSREKKERFSLILESASTNQTSMYLCASSSGHGYNSPLHFGNGTRLTVT.

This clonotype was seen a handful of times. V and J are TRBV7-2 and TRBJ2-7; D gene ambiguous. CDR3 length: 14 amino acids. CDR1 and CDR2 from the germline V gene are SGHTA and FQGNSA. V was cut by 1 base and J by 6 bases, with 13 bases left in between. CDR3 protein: CASSLGLAMGEQYF. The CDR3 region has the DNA TGTGCCAGCAGCTTAGGTTTAGCTATGGGCGAGCAGTACTTC.

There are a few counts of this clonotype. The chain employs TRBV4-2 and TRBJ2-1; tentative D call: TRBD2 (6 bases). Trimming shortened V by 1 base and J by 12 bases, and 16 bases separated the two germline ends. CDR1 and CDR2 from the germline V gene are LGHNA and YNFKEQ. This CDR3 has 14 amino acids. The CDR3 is CASSQAGEVARQFF. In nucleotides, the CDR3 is TGTGCCAGCAGCCAAGCTGGGGAGGTCGCCCGGCAGTTCTTC.

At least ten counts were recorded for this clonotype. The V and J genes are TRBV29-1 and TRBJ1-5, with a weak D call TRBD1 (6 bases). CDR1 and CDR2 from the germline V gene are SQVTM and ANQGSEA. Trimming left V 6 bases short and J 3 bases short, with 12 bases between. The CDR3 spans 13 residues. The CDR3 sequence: CSVGAGANQPQHF. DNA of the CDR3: TGCAGCGTCGGGGCAGGGGCCAATCAGCCCCAGCATTTT. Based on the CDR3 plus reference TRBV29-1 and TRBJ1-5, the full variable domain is SAVISQKPSRDICQRGTSLTIQCQVDSQVTMMFWYRQQPGQSLTLIATANQGSEATYESGFVIDKFPISRPNLTFSTLTVSNMSPEDSSIYLCSVGAGANQPQHFGDGTRLSIL.

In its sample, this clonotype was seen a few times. The CDR3 protein is CASSPRTGSGNEQFF. The CDR3, as DNA: TGCGCCAGCAGCCCAAGGACAGGGAGTGGCAATGAGCAGTTCTTC. The chain is built from TRBV5-1 and TRBJ2-1, with 8 bases aligning to TRBD1. This CDR3 has 15 amino acids. Trimming at V came to 4 bases and at J to 6 bases, leaving 9 bases not matched to a gene. Germline CDR1 SGHRS, CDR2 YFSETQ.

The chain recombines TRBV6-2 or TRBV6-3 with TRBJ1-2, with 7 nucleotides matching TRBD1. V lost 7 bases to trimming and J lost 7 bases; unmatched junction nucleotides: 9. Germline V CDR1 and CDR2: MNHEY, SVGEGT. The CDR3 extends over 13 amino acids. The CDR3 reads CASKRDRDSGYTF. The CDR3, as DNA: TGTGCCAGCAAGAGAGACAGGGATTCTGGCTACACCTTC.

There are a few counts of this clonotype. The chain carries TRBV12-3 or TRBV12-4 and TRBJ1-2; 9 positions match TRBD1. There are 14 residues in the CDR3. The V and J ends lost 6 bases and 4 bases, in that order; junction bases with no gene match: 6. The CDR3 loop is CASSSPGQGYGYTF. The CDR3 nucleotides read TGTGCCAGCAGCTCCCCGGGACAGGGCTATGGCTACACCTTC.

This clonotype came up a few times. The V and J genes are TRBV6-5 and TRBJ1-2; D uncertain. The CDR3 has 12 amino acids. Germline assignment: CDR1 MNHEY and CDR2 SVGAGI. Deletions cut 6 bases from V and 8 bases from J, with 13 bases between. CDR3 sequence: CASSPNLLGYTF. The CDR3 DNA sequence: TGTGCCAGCAGCCCGAATCTTCTAGGCTACACCTTC.

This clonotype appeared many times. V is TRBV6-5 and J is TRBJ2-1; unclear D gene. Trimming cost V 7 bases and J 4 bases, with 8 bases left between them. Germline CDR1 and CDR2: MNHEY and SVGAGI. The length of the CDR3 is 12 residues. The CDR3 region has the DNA TGTGCCAGCACCTCGAAATACAATGAGCAGTTCTTC. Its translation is CASTSKYNEQFF.

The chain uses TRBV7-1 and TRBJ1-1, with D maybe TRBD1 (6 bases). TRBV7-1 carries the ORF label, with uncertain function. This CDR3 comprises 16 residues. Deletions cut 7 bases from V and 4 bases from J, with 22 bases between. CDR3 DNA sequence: TGTGCCAGCACCACGGGGGCCCTCCTTCTGATCACTGAAGCTTTCTTT. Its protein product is CASTTGALLLITEAFF.

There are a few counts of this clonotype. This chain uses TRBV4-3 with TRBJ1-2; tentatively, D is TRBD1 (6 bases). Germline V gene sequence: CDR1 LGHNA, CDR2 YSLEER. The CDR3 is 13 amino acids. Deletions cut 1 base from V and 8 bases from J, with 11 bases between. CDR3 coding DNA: TGCGCCAGCAGCCAAGTGGGGGCCAGAGGCTACACCTTC. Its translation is CASSQVGARGYTF.

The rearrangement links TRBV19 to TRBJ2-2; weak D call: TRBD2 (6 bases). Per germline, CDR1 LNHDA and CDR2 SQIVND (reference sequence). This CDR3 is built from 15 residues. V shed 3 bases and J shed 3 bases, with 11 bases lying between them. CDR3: CASSMGRDYTGELFF. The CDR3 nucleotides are TGTGCCAGTAGTATGGGAAGGGACTACACCGGGGAGCTGTTTTTT.

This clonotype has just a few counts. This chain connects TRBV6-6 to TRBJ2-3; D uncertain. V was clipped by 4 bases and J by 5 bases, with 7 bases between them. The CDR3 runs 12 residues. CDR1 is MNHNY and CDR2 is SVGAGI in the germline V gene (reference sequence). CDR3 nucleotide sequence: TGTGCCAGCAGTTTACTTGAAGATACGCAGTATTTT. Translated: CASSLLEDTQYF.

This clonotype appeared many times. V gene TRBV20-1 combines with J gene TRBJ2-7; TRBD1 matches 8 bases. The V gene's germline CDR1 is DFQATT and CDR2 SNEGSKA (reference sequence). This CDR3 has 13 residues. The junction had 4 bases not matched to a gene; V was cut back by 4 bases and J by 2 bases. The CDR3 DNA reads TGCAGTGCTAAGTCAGGGGGCCCCTACGAGCAGTACTTC. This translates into CSAKSGGPYEQYF.

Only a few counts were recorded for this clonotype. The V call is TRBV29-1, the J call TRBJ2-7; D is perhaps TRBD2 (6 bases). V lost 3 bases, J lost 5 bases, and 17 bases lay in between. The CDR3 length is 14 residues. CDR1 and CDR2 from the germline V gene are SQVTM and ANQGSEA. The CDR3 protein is CSVEGGDGDDEQYF. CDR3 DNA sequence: TGCAGCGTTGAGGGAGGTGACGGGGACGACGAGCAGTACTTC.